Below are 27 T cell receptor beta chains sequenced from a single sample in a study of blood T cell repertoires in COVID-19. The table came from immunoSEQ multiplex PCR; TCRdb's copy has only in-frame clones and leaves some out. The data show over 250,000 clones, with around 89% seen just once and around 3% held by the top ten. Material for sequencing was PBMCs or T cells enriched from blood (not recorded which). Receptors originate from a woman aged 50 to 60 who had recovered from COVID-19.

V gene TRBV6-5 combines with J gene TRBJ1-5; 8 positions match TRBD1. Trimming took 6 bases from V and 4 from J; bases not matched to a gene: 8. Germline CDR1 MNHEY, CDR2 SVGAGI. CDR3 length equals 15 residues. The chain's CDR3 is CASSIQGVKNQPQHF. For the CDR3, the DNA is TGTGCCAGCAGCATACAGGGGGTCAAAAATCAGCCCCAGCATTTT.

The chain couples TRBV18 to TRBJ1-1, with TRBD1 identical over 8 bases. The germline V gene has CDR1 KGHSH and CDR2 LQKENI. The CDR3 contains 15 residues. J gave up 4 bases and V 4 bases, and 8 bases lay outside the gene matches. Here the CDR3 DNA reads TGTGCCAGCTCACTCGGCCGGGACAGGAGCACTGAAGCTTTCTTT. It encodes CASSLGRDRSTEAFF.

Written as DNA, the CDR3 is TGTGCCAGCAGCTTAGCGCCAGGGGGTGGGGGCAATCAGCCCCAGCATTTT. Translating gives CASSLAPGGGGNQPQHF. The chain couples TRBV7-8 to TRBJ1-5; the match to TRBD1 covers 7 bases. The CDR3 is made up of 17 amino acids. The V gene end was trimmed by 0 bases and the J gene end by 2 bases; junction bases not matched to a gene: 7. CDR1 is SGHVS, CDR2 FQNEAQ, per germline.

The chain couples TRBV2 to TRBJ1-5; D not resolved. The germline gives CDR1 SNHLY, CDR2 FYNNEI. This CDR3 region has 11 residues. V shed 6 bases and J shed 9 bases, with 9 bases lying between them. The CDR3 nucleotides are TGTGCCAGCAGGTCCGCGGGGCCCCAGCATTTT. Protein: CASRSAGPQHF.

The chain recombines TRBV6-5 with TRBJ1-1; TRBD1 is a possible D gene (5 bases). Trimming cost V 5 bases and J 4 bases, with 14 bases left between them. Germline values: CDR1 MNHEY, CDR2 SVGAGI. The CDR3 is made up of 14 amino acids. The CDR3 DNA is TGTGCCAGCAGTAGACAGCCCCACGGCACTGAAGCTTTCTTT. Its protein product is CASSRQPHGTEAFF.

The chain couples TRBV24-1 to TRBJ2-3; 9 nucleotides align to TRBD2. V lost 10 bases to trimming and J lost 0 bases; unmatched junction nucleotides: 7. Germline V lookup: CDR1 KGHDR, CDR2 SFDVKD. The CDR3 is 15 amino acids. The CDR3 nucleotides read TGTGCCACTGGGACTAGCAGTACTAGCACAGATACGCAGTATTTT. As protein: CATGTSSTSTDTQYF.

V is TRBV3-1 (or the pseudogene TRBV3-2) and J is TRBJ2-7; D ambiguous. Trimming left V 4 bases short and J 3 bases short, with 10 bases between. The CDR3 contains 13 residues. Germline CDR1 LGHDT, CDR2 YNNKEL (reference sequence). The CDR3 here is CASSLPPSYEQYF. For the CDR3, the DNA is TGTGCCAGCAGCCTCCCGCCTAGCTACGAGCAGTACTTC.

The chain combines TRBV5-4 with TRBJ2-7, with TRBD2 matching 15 bases. The germline V gene encodes CDR1 SGHNT and CDR2 YYREEE (reference sequence). Unmatched junction bases numbered 2, after V lost 4 bases and J lost 6 bases. This CDR3 has 14 amino acids. CDR3 residues: CASSKGLAGGEQYF. DNA of the CDR3: TGTGCCAGCAGCAAGGGACTAGCGGGAGGCGAGCAGTACTTC.

The chain carries TRBV28 and TRBJ1-1, with D uncertain. The CDR3 consists of 12 residues. Trimming left V 6 bases short and J 2 bases short, with 7 bases between. CDR1 and CDR2 from the germline V gene are MDHEN and SYDVKM. The CDR3 region is CASSQINTEAFF. CDR3 DNA: TGTGCCAGCAGCCAGATAAACACTGAAGCTTTCTTT.

The gene calls are TRBV29-1 and TRBJ2-1; the D is unclear. V dropped 3 bases and J dropped 4 bases, with 13 bases sitting between them. The CDR3 covers 14 residues. Looked up from germline, CDR1 is SQVTM and CDR2 is ANQGSEA. CDR3 sequence: CSVDRAPPYNEQFF. In DNA form, the CDR3 reads TGCAGCGTTGATAGAGCGCCCCCTTACAATGAGCAGTTCTTC.

V usage is TRBV15 and J usage is TRBJ2-7, with 8 bases that match TRBD2. This CDR3 is built from 14 residues. V gave up 5 bases and J gave up 4 bases; unmatched junction bases: 7. Germline CDR1 LNHNV, CDR2 YYDKDF (reference sequence). CDR3 loop: CATSPLSGSYEQYF. The CDR3 nucleotides read TGTGCCACCAGCCCTTTAAGCGGGAGTTACGAGCAGTACTTC.

This chain joins TRBV19 and TRBJ2-1; D is unresolved. The V gene's germline CDR1 is LNHDA and CDR2 SQIVND (reference sequence). This CDR3 spans 12 amino acids. The ends were cut back, 3 bases at V and 5 bases at J, with 5 bases in the middle. CDR3 in amino acids: CASSIGNNEQFF. The CDR3 region has the DNA TGTGCCAGTAGTATCGGTAACAATGAGCAGTTCTTC.

The genes are TRBV6-5 and TRBJ2-2, with D perhaps matching TRBD1 (6 bases). From germline, CDR1 is MNHEY and CDR2 SVGAGI. The V end was cut by 2 bases, the J end by 1 base, with 8 bases between. The CDR3 extends over 15 amino acids. The CDR3 region is CASSYETGNTGELFF. CDR3 sequence (DNA): TGTGCCAGCAGTTACGAGACAGGGAACACCGGGGAGCTGTTTTTT.

This clone has only a few counts. The rearrangement uses TRBV11-2 and TRBJ1-1, with a tentative D call TRBD1 (5 bases). V was shortened by 2 bases and J by 3 bases, with 13 bases between the two germline ends. The CDR3 is 15 amino acids. Per the germline V gene, CDR1 is SGHAT and CDR2 is FQNNGV. The CDR3 DNA is TGTGCCAGCAGCTTAAGCTCGGGACTCGACACTGAAGCTTTCTTT. Translating it yields CASSLSSGLDTEAFF. Drawing the rest from reference TRBV11-2 and TRBJ1-1, the complete variable domain is EAGVAQSPRYKIIEKRQSVAFWCNPISGHATLYWYQQILGQGPKLLIQFQNNGVVDDSQLPKDRFSAERLKGVDSTLKIQPAKLEDSAVYLCASSLSSGLDTEAFFGQGTRLTVV.

The V call is TRBV5-4, the J call TRBJ2-4; TRBD2 aligns across 12 bases. The CDR3 has 14 amino acids. V was pared by 4 bases and J by 15 bases, with 11 bases of the junction left unmatched. From germline, CDR1 is SGHNT and CDR2 YYREEE (reference sequence). The chain's CDR3 is CASSNSGTSGLLYF. CDR3 DNA sequence: TGTGCCAGCAGCAATTCCGGGACTAGCGGGTTGCTGTACTTC.

This clone was counted a few times. The chain links TRBV6-5 to TRBJ1-1; 10 positions agree with TRBD1. The CDR3 has 13 amino acids. Germline CDR1 MNHEY, CDR2 SVGAGI. V shed 5 bases, J shed 11 bases, and the junction held 8 bases outside the gene matches. CDR3 sequence (DNA): TGTGCCAGCAGTCTCGGGACAGGGGTTGAGGCTTTCTTT. As protein: CASSLGTGVEAFF.

The chain uses TRBV7-9 and TRBJ1-2; D unresolved. The germline V and J ends were trimmed by 1 base and 6 bases, with 18 bases remaining between them. Germline V gives CDR1 SEHNR, CDR2 FQNEAQ (reference sequence). This CDR3 is 16 amino acids long. The DNA for the CDR3 is TGTGCCAGCAGCTTAGTCGCAGGATCATCCATCCATGGCTACACCTTC. Amino acid sequence: CASSLVAGSSIHGYTF.

The chain joins TRBV7-3 to TRBJ1-1, with unresolved D. Germline assignment: CDR1 SGHTA and CDR2 FQGTGA. V was pared by 2 bases and J by 2 bases, with 12 bases between. The CDR3 loop spans 15 amino acids. The CDR3 DNA reads as TGTGCCAGCAGCTTATTGGCCAATACAAACACTGAAGCTTTCTTT. Translated, it gives CASSLLANTNTEAFF.

Only a few counts were recorded for this clone. The genes are TRBV7-9 and TRBJ2-5; the D gene is possibly TRBD2 (5 bases). This CDR3 is built from 13 residues. Germline CDR1 SEHNR, CDR2 FQNEAQ (reference sequence). Trimming shortened V by 5 bases and J by 7 bases, and 14 bases separated the two germline ends. The CDR3 region is CASSPGLTGTQYF. As DNA, the CDR3 is TGTGCCAGCAGCCCCGGACTGACGGGGACCCAGTACTTC.

The chain carries TRBV19 and TRBJ1-2, with TRBD1 as a possible D gene (6 bases). Trimming shortened V by 2 bases and J by 3 bases, and 13 bases separated the two germline ends. The CDR3 totals 15 residues. The germline gives CDR1 LNHDA, CDR2 SQIVND (reference sequence). The CDR3 DNA follows: TGTGCCAGTAGTATACCGGGGGGGGCGTACTATGGCTACACCTTC. It encodes CASSIPGGAYYGYTF.

The V gene is TRBV7-2, the J gene TRBJ1-2; a possible D gene is TRBD1 (5 bases). The CDR3 is 15 amino acids. Germline V gene lookup returns CDR1 SGHTA and CDR2 FQGNSA. V lost 3 bases, J lost 1 base, and 12 bases lay in between. For the CDR3, the DNA is TGTGCCAGCAGCTTCGATCCAGGGATTAACTATGGCTACACCTTC. Residues: CASSFDPGINYGYTF. Combining the CDR3 with reference TRBV7-2 and TRBJ1-2 gives the whole variable domain GAGVSQSPSNKVTEKGKDVELRCDPISGHTALYWYRQSLGQGLEFLIYFQGNSAPDKSGLPSDRFSAERTGGSVSTLTIQRTQQEDSAVYLCASSFDPGINYGYTFGSGTRLTVV.

The genes are TRBV27 and TRBJ1-4, with D unresolved. The length of the CDR3 is 15 residues. The germline V and J ends were trimmed by 5 bases and 0 bases, with 10 bases remaining between them. Germline V lookup: CDR1 MNHEY, CDR2 SMNVEV (reference sequence). CDR3 sequence (DNA): TGTGCCAGCAGTAAGACAATTGCAACTAATGAAAAACTGTTTTTT. Its translation: CASSKTIATNEKLFF.

The chain recombines TRBV29-1 with TRBJ2-1; 7 bases match TRBD2. Trimming removed 7 bases from V and 12 bases from J; junction bases left unmatched: 18. The CDR3 totals 14 residues. Germline CDR1 and CDR2: SQVTM and ANQGSEA. CDR3 loop: CSGQTSPGYKWQFF. CDR3 DNA: TGCAGCGGCCAGACTAGCCCGGGTTACAAGTGGCAGTTCTTC.

This clone was found once. The V call is TRBV5-1, the J call TRBJ1-5; D is uncertain. Trimming cost V 5 bases and J 2 bases, with 11 bases left between them. The CDR3 has 14 amino acids. The V gene's germline CDR1 is SGHRS and CDR2 YFSETQ. DNA of the CDR3: TGCGCCAGCAGTCTGGACTCCGGCAATCAGCCCCAGCATTTT. Its translation is CASSLDSGNQPQHF.

The rearrangement joins TRBV29-1 to TRBJ1-1; 9 nucleotides match TRBD1. V shed 2 bases and J 6 bases; nucleotides not matched to a gene: 13. This CDR3 contains 16 residues. Germline V gene data show CDR1 as SQVTM and CDR2 as ANQGSEA. CDR3 sequence reads: CSVEFSGTGLDAEAFF. The CDR3 bases are TGCAGCGTTGAATTTTCCGGGACAGGGCTTGATGCTGAAGCTTTCTTT.

The CDR3 coding sequence is TGTGCCAGCAGCTTTATTTCGGATACGCAGTATTTT. Amino acid sequence: CASSFISDTQYF. The V call is TRBV7-2, the J call TRBJ2-3, with no clear D. CDR1 and CDR2 from the germline V gene are SGHTA and FQGNSA. The V and J ends lost 3 bases and 6 bases respectively, with 7 bases between them. CDR3 length: 12 residues.

The chain joins TRBV5-1 to TRBJ1-6, with unresolved D. V was shortened by 7 bases and J by 5 bases, with 22 bases between the two germline ends. This CDR3 comprises 17 residues. Germline V lookup: CDR1 SGHRS, CDR2 YFSETQ. As DNA, the CDR3 is TGCGCCAGCCGGCCCACCACGGGAAGGGTTGATAATTCACCCCTCCACTTT. Protein product: CASRPTTGRVDNSPLHF.